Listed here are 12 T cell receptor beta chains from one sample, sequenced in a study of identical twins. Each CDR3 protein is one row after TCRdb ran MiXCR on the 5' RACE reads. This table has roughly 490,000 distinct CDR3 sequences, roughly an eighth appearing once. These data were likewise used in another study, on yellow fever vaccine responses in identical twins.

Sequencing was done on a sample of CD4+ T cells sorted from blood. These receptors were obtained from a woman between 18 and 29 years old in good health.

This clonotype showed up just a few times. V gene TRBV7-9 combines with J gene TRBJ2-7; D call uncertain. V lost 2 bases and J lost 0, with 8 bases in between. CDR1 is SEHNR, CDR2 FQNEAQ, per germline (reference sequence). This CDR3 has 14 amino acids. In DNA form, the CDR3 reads TGTGCCAGCAGCTTAACCAGGAGCTCCTACGAGCAGTACTTC. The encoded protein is CASSLTRSSYEQYF.

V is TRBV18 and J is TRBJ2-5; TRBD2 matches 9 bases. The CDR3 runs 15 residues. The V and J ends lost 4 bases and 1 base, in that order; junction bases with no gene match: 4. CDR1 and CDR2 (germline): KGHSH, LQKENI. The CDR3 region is CASSRPSGAQETQYF. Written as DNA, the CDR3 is TGTGCCAGCTCACGCCCTAGCGGGGCCCAAGAGACCCAGTACTTC.

The CDR3: CAICLDSWREERTGELFF. The CDR3 DNA reads TGTGCCATCTGTTTAGATTCTTGGCGGGAGGAGAGGACCGGGGAGCTGTTTTTT. The rearrangement links TRBV11-2 to TRBJ2-2; 8 positions match TRBD2. This CDR3 has 18 amino acids. CDR1 and CDR2 (germline): SGHAT, FQNNGV. The V segment lost 10 bases and the J segment 5 bases; nucleotides outside the gene matches: 21.

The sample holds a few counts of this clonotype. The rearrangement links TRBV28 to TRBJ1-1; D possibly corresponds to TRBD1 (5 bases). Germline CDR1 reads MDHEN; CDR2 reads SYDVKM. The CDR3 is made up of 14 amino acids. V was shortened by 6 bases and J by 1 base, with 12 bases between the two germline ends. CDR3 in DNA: TGTGCCAGCAGCCGCGGCGGACAGAACACTGAAGCTTTCTTT. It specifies CASSRGGQNTEAFF.

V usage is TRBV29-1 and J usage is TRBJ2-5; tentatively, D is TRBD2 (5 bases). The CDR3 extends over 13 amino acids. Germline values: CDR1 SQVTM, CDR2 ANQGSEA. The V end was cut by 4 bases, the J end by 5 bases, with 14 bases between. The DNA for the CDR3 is TGCAGCGTTGGACTACAAGTAGGCGAGACCCAGTACTTC. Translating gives CSVGLQVGETQYF.

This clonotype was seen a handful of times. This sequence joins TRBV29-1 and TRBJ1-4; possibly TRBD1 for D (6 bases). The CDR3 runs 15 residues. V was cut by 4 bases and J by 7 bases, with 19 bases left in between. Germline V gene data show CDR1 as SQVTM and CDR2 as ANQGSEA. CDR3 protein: CSVVGYQGSGEKLFF. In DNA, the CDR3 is TGCAGCGTTGTGGGGTATCAGGGGAGCGGTGAAAAACTGTTTTTT.

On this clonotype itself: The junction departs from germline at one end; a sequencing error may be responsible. CDR3 nucleotides: TGTGCTAGCAGCTTAAAATGGGGACAGCCCCAGCATTTT. This codes for CASSLKWGQPQHF. The chain joins TRBV7-2 to TRBJ1-5; D uncertain. The CDR3 totals 13 residues. Looked up from germline, CDR1 is SGHTA and CDR2 is FQGNSA.

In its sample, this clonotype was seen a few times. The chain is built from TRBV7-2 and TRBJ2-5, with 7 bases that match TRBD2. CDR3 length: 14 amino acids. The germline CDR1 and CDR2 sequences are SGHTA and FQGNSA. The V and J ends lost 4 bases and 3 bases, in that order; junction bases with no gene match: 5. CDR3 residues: CASSSAGREETQYF. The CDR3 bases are TGTGCCAGCAGCTCAGCGGGGAGAGAAGAGACCCAGTACTTC.

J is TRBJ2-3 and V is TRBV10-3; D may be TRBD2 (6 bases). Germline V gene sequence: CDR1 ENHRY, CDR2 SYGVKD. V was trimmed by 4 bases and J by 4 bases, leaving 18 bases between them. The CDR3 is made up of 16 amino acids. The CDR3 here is CAISGLAGSVSDTQYF. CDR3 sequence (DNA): TGTGCCATCAGTGGTCTGGCGGGGTCAGTGTCAGATACGCAGTATTTT.

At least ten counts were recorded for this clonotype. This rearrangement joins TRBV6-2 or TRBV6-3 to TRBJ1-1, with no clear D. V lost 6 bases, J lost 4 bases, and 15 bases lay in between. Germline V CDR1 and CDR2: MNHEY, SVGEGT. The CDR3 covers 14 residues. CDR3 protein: CASSSGQKGTEAFF. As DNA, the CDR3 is TGTGCCAGCAGCTCCGGGCAAAAGGGCACTGAAGCTTTCTTT.

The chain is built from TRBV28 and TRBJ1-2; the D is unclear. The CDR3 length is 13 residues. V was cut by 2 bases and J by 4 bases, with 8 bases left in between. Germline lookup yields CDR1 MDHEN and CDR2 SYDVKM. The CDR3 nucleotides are TGTGCCAGCAGTTTACTTGGCAGCTATGGCTACACCTTC. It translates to CASSLLGSYGYTF.

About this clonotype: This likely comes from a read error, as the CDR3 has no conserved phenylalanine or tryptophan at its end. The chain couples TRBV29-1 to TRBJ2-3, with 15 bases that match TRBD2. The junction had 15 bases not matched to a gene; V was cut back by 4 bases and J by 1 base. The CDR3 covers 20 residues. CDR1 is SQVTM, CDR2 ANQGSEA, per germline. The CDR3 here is CSVVGQAGTSGRLRTDTQYL. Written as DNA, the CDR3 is TGCAGCGTTGTCGGACAGGCCGGGACTAGCGGGAGGCTCCGCACAGATACGCAGTATTTG.